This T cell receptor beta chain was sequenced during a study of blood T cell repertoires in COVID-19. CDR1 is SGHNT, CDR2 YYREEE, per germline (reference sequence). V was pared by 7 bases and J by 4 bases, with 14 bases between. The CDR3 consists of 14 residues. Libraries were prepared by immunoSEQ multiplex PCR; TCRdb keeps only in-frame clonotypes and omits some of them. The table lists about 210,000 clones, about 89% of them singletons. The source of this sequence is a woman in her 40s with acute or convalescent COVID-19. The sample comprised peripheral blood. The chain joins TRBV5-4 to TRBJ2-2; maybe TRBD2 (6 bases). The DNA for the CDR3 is TGTGCCAGCGGGACTGAGTGGGGCACCGGGGAGCTGTTTTTT. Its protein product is CASGTEWGTGELFF.